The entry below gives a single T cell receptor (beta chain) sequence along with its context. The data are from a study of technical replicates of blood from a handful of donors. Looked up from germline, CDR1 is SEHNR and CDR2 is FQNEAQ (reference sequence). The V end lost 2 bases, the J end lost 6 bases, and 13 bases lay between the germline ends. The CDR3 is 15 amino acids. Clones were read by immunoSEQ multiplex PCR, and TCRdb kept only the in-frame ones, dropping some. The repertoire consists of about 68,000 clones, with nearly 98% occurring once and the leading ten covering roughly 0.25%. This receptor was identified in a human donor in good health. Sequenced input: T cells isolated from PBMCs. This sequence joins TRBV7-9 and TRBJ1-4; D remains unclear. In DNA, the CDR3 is TGTGCCAGCAGCTTACTCGGGGATCGGGATGAAAAACTGTTTTTT. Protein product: CASSLLGDRDEKLFF.